What follows describes a single T cell receptor beta chain. The antigen is not known. The sample comes from a study of neoadjuvant nivolumab and ipilimumab in lung cancer. Germline CDR1 and CDR2: MDHEN and SYDVKM. The junction had 10 bases not matched to a gene; V was cut back by 5 bases and J by 7 bases. CDR3 length equals 14 residues. General study results and limits: A small number of samples were TCR sequenced. Higher pretherapy blood TCR richness went with higher resected-tumor richness. Only a single major-pathologic-response sample was available for clonality analysis.

The repertoire was sequenced with immunoSEQ multiplex PCR; TCRdb's copy has only in-frame clones and lacks some. The sample lists 30,000 or so clones; 80% to 95% were seen once. This sequence originates from an adult with non-small cell lung cancer. The chain combines TRBV28 with TRBJ2-5; 7 nucleotides line up with TRBD1. The source material was peripheral blood, sampled after neoadjuvant nivolumab, alone or with ipilimumab, at or shortly before surgery. The CDR3 is CASSPRQGAVTQYF. DNA of the CDR3: TGTGCCAGCAGTCCCCGACAGGGCGCGGTGACCCAGTACTTC.